The T cell receptor beta chain under discussion was sequenced for a study of human T cells and chemical hapten exposure. Germline CDR1 is MGHDK and CDR2 is SYGVNS. CDR3 length: 14 amino acids. V dropped 1 base and J dropped 3 bases, with 7 bases sitting between them. As to time point: pre-sensitization, week 0. Specified treatment: therapeutic diphenylcyclopropenone sensitization with weekly scalp DPC. TCRdb used MiXCR to reprocess the RACE reads, holding one entry per CDR3 protein. In the table there are more than 300,000 distinct CDR3 sequences, 5.1% of which are singletons. The sequence derives from a woman between 50 and 59 years old with alopecia areata. Some clones in this sample may be carry-over from other donors' samples. The chain combines TRBV25-1 with TRBJ2-4; a possible D gene is TRBD2 (5 bases). Sample: whole blood, taken in connection with sensitization to the hapten diphenylcyclopropenone (DPC). The CDR3 is CASSEFGGKNIQYF. The CDR3 region has the DNA TGTGCCAGCAGTGAATTTGGAGGCAAAAACATTCAGTACTTC. The full variable domain, completed using reference TRBV25-1 and TRBJ2-4, is EADIYQTPRYLVIGTGKKITLECSQTMGHDKMYWYQQDPGMELHLIHYSYGVNSTEKGDLSSESTVSRIRTEHFPLTLESARPSHTSQYLCASSEFGGKNIQYFGAGTRLSVL.